The 3 T cell receptor beta chains below were found in one sample sequenced in a study of T cells after yellow fever vaccination. TCRdb used MiXCR to reprocess the 5' RACE reads, holding one entry per CDR3 protein. The profile shows approximately 120,000 distinct CDR3 sequences, 7.4% of them singletons. Sequenced here: CD4+ T cells sorted from PBMCs, sampled more than 8 days after the first yellow fever vaccination. These receptors all come from a man between 18 and 29 years old who received the YFV17D yellow fever vaccine.

This clonotype appeared many times. This sequence joins TRBV5-1 and TRBJ2-2; D uncertain. Trimming stripped 1 base from V and 2 bases from J, with 15 bases between. CDR1 and CDR2 from the germline V gene are SGHRS and YFSETQ. The CDR3 is 17 residues long. CDR3: CASSLSPGGVNTGELFF. The CDR3 nucleotides read TGCGCCAGCAGCTTGTCCCCCGGTGGAGTAAACACCGGGGAGCTGTTTTTT.

There are many counts of this clonotype. The genes are TRBV3-1 and TRBJ1-2; no definite D call. Germline-derived CDR1 and CDR2 are LGHDT and YNNKEL (reference sequence). The CDR3 loop spans 13 amino acids. Trimming left V 4 bases short and J 7 bases short, with 13 bases between. DNA of the CDR3: TGTGCCAGCAGCCTCGACGGGGATAGTGGCTACACCTTC. It yields the protein CASSLDGDSGYTF.

This clonotype was recorded a few times. This sequence joins TRBV20-1 and TRBJ2-7; 8 bases fit TRBD1. Germline V gene data show CDR1 as DFQATT and CDR2 as SNEGSKA (reference sequence). This CDR3 comprises 12 residues. Trimming removed 6 bases from V and 6 bases from J; junction bases left unmatched: 7. As DNA, the CDR3 is TGCAGTGCCAGGACAGGGCATCCCGAGCAGTACTTC. Amino acids: CSARTGHPEQYF.